Listed below are T cell receptor beta chains from one sample, sequenced in a study of regulatory T cells in long-lasting Graves disease. MiXCR, applied by TCRdb to the multiplex PCR reads, yields one record per CDR3 protein. The sample consists of some 420,000 distinct CDR3 sequences, 22% of them appearing once. The specimen comprised peripheral blood mononuclear cells (PBMCs), sampled when the disease was refractory, from a patient treated with antithyroid drugs. The receptors were gathered from a female donor with Graves disease. The conserved cysteine and the conserved F or W are not part of the CDR3 here. Each record gives: CDR3 length, V gene, CDR3 protein.

len: 10; v_gene: TRBV12-3/TRBV12-4; CDR3aa: AGSLSGHEQY
len: 15; v_gene: TRBV7-2; CDR3aa: ASSRPGLAGGRETQY
len: 10; v_gene: TRBV19; CDR3aa: ATADMKETQY
len: 14; v_gene: TRBV11-2; CDR3aa: ASSPTRGLSGNTIY
len: 14; v_gene: TRBV2; CDR3aa: ASSNMRPLGNQPQH
len: 13; v_gene: TRBV4-1; CDR3aa: ASSQDLGGGYEQY
len: 14; v_gene: TRBV28; CDR3aa: ASSSLDITNTGELF
len: 13; v_gene: TRBV3-1; CDR3aa: ASSQEGGSPGTQY
len: 12; v_gene: TRBV7-3; CDR3aa: ASSLGPSDYGYT
len: 14; v_gene: TRBV27; CDR3aa: ASSLSGQAYSYEQY
len: 14; v_gene: TRBV11-1; CDR3aa: ASSLEGRLSSYEQY
len: 10; v_gene: TRBV7-2; CDR3aa: ASSQGEGALH
len: 14; v_gene: TRBV7-8; CDR3aa: ASSYAGTSGYNEQF
len: 15; v_gene: TRBV12-3/TRBV12-4; CDR3aa: ASSLAVRLTSSYEQY
len: 13; v_gene: TRBV6-5; CDR3aa: ASSSRGIRHQPQH
len: 11; v_gene: TRBV7-3; CDR3aa: ASSAKTGVGYT
len: 12; v_gene: TRBV15; CDR3aa: ATSNSRGNSPLH
len: 16; v_gene: TRBV28; CDR3aa: ASSRLAGGPTGTGELF
len: 12; v_gene: TRBV28; CDR3aa: ASSSTDRGDTQY
len: 13; v_gene: TRBV28; CDR3aa: ASSPPRDYSYEQY
len: 13; v_gene: TRBV10-3; CDR3aa: AISPLADPYNEQF
len: 13; v_gene: TRBV27; CDR3aa: ASRISVAGANVLT
len: 12; v_gene: TRBV5-1; CDR3aa: ASSSDRDGTEAF
len: 15; v_gene: TRBV6-1; CDR3aa: ASSRSAGGAGTGELF
len: 13; v_gene: TRBV10-3; CDR3aa: AISVDRGRNTEAF
len: 10; v_gene: TRBV29-1; CDR3aa: SALPGGTSYT
len: 11; v_gene: TRBV7-3; CDR3aa: ASSLSWNTEAF
len: 13; v_gene: TRBV19; CDR3aa: ASSSDRTAGNTIY
len: 12; v_gene: TRBV7-2; CDR3aa: ATRAGGLFYGYT
len: 13; v_gene: TRBV9; CDR3aa: ASSENQGPFGEQY
len: 12; v_gene: TRBV6-2/TRBV6-3; CDR3aa: ASSQTVLNTEAF
len: 14; v_gene: TRBV3-1; CDR3aa: ASSRWDTPVGTEAF
len: 11; v_gene: TRBV11-2; CDR3aa: ASSPDRVDIQY
len: 12; v_gene: TRBV7-2; CDR3aa: ASSTETDQETQY
len: 15; v_gene: TRBV9; CDR3aa: ASSVGAASGGAETQY
len: 10; v_gene: TRBV7-9; CDR3aa: ASTMTGGEQY
len: 12; v_gene: TRBV20-1; CDR3aa: SAYPPDSNQPQH
len: 11; v_gene: TRBV19; CDR3aa: ASSRSSREPQH